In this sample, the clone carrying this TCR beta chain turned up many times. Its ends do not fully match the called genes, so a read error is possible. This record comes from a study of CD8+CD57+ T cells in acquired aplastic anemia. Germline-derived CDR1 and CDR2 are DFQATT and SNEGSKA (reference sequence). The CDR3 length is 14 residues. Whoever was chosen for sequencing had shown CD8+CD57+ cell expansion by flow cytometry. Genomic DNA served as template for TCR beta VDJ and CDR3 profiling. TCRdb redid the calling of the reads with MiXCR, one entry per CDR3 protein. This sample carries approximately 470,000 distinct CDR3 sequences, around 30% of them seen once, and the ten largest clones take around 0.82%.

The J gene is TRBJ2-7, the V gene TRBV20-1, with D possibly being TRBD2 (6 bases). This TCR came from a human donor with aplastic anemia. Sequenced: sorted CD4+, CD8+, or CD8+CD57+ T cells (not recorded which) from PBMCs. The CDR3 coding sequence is TGCAGTGCTAGAACTGGAGGGCCTTCCTCCGAGCAGTACTTC. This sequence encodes CSARTGGPSSEQYF.